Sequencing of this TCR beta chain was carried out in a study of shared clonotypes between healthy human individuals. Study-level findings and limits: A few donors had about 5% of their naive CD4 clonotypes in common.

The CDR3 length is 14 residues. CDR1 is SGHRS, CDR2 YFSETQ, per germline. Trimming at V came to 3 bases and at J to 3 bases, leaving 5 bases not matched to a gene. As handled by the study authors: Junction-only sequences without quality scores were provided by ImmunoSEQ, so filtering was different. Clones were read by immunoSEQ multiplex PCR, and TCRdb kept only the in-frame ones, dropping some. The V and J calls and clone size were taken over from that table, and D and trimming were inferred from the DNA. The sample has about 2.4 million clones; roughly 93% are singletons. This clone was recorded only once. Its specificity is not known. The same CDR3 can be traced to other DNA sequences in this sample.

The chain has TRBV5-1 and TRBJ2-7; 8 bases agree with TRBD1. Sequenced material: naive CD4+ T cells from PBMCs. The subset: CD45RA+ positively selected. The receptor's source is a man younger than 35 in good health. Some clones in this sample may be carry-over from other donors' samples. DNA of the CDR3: TGCGCCAGCAGCTCGACAGGGGCAAACTACGAGCAGTACTTC. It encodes CASSSTGANYEQYF.